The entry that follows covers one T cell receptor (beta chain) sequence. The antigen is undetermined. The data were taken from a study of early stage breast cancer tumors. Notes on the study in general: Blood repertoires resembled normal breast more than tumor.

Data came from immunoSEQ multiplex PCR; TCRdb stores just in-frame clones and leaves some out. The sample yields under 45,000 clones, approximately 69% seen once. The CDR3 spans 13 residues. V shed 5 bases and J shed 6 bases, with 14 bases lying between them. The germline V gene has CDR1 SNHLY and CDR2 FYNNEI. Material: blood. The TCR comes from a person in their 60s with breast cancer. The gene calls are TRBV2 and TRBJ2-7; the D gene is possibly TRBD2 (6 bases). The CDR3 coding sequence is TGTGCCAGCAGTTCGACTCGCGGGGCCGAGCAGTACTTC. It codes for CASSSTRGAEQYF.